This T cell receptor beta chain was sequenced during a study of CD8 T cells in Susac syndrome. General study points: The number of individuals included in the study's TCR sequencing and HLA analysis was acknowledged as relatively small.

About this clonotype: The antigen remains unidentified.

The RNA input was roughly 0.45 to 1 ug, and it was reverse transcribed with random hexamers. With immunoSEQ multiplex PCR, TCR beta CDR3 was amplified across 54 Vbeta and 13 Jbeta. From the immunoSEQ multiplex PCR reads, TCRdb called clonotypes with MiXCR, one entry per CDR3 protein. The sample has just over 300,000 distinct CDR3 sequences; around 92% are singletons. The CDR3 totals 15 residues. V lost 1 base to trimming and J lost 5 bases; unmatched junction nucleotides: 4. In germline, CDR1 is DFQATT, CDR2 SNEGSKA (reference sequence). The V call is TRBV20-1, the J call TRBJ2-5, with 13 bases fitting TRBD2. What was sequenced was CD4+ T cells from PBMCs. The source of this sequence is a human donor with multiple sclerosis. The CDR3 DNA sequence: TGCAGTGCTAGAGGAGGACTAGCGGGGGAGGAGACCCAGTACTTC. Translating it yields CSARGGLAGEETQYF.